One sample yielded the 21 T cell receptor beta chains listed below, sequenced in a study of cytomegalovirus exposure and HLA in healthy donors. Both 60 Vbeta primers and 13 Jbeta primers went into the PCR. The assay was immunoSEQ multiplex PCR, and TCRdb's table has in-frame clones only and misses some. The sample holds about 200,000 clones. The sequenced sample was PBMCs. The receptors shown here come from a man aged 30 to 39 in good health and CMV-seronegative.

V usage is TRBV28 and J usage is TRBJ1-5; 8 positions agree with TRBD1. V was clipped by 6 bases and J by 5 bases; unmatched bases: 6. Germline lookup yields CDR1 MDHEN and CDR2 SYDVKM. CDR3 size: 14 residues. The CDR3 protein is CASRPGQAHQPQHF. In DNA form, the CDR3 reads TGTGCCAGCAGACCGGGACAGGCTCATCAGCCCCAGCATTTT.

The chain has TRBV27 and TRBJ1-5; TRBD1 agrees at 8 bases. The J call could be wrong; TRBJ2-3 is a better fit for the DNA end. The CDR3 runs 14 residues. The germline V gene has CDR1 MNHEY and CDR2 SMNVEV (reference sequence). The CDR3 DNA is TGTGCCAGCAGGGACAGGGTGGGCAATCAGCCCCAGTATTTT. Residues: CASRDRVGNQPQYF.

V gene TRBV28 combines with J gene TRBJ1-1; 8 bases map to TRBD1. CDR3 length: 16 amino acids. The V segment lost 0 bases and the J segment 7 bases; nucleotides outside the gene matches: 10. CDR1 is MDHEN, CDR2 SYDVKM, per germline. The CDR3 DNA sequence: TGTGCCAGCAGTTTATGGGGTACAGGGGGGTTAGGTGAAGCTTTCTTT. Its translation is CASSLWGTGGLGEAFF.

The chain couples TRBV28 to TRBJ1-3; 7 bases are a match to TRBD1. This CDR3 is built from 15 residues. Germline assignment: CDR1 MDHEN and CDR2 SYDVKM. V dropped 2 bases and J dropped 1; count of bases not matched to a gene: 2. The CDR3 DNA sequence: TGTGCCAGCAGTTTAACACAGGGGTCTGGAAACACCATATATTTT. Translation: CASSLTQGSGNTIYF.

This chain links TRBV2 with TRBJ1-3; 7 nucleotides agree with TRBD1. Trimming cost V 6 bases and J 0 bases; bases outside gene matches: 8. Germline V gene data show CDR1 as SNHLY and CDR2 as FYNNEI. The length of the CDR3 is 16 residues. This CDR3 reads CASSALSGGSGNTIYF. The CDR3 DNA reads TGTGCCAGCAGCGCCCTTTCAGGGGGCTCTGGAAACACCATATATTTT.

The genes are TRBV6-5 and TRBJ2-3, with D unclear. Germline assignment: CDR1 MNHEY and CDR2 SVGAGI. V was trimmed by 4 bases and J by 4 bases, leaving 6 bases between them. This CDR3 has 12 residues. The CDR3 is CASSSLSDTQYF. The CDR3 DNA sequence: TGTGCCAGCAGTTCCCTATCAGATACGCAGTATTTT.

The CDR3 reads CAWSQGSNQPQHF. For the CDR3, the DNA is TGTGCCTGGAGCCAGGGTAGCAATCAGCCCCAGCATTTT. The chain is built from TRBV30 and TRBJ1-5; tentative D call: TRBD1 (5 bases). The CDR3 totals 13 residues. V lost 3 bases to trimming and J lost 0 bases, with 6 bases between them. Germline V gives CDR1 GTSNPN, CDR2 SVGIG (reference sequence). The whole variable domain, filled in from reference TRBV30 and TRBJ1-5, reads SQTIHQWPATLVQPVGSPLSLECTVEGTSNPNLYWYRQAAGRGLQLLFYSVGIGQISSEVPQNLSASRPQDRQFILSSKKLLLSDSGFYLCAWSQGSNQPQHFGDGTRLSIL.

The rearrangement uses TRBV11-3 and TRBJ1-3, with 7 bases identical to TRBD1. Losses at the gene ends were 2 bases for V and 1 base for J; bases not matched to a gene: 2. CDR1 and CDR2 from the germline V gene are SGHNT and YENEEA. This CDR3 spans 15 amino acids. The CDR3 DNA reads TGTGCCAGCAGCTTACAACAGGGGTCTGGAAACACCATATATTTT. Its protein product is CASSLQQGSGNTIYF.

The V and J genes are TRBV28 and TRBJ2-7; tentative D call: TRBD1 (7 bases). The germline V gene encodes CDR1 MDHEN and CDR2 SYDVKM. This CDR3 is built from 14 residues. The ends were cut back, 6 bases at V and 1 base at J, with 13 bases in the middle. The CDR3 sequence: CASREAGGSYEQYF. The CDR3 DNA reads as TGTGCCAGCAGGGAGGCAGGGGGGTCCTACGAGCAGTACTTC.

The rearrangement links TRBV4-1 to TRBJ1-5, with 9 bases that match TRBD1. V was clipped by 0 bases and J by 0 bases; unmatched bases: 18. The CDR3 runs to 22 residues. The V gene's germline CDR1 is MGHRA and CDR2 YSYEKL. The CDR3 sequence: CASSQDVQHRDRVLHSNQPQHF. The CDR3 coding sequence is TGCGCCAGCAGCCAAGATGTCCAGCACCGGGACAGGGTTTTGCATAGCAATCAGCCCCAGCATTTT.

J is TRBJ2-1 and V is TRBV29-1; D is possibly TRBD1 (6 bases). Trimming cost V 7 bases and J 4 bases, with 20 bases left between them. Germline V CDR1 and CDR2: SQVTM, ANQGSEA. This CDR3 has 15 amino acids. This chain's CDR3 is CSADSGHSSYNEQFF. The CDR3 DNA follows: TGCAGCGCTGACTCGGGACATTCTTCTTACAATGAGCAGTTCTTC.

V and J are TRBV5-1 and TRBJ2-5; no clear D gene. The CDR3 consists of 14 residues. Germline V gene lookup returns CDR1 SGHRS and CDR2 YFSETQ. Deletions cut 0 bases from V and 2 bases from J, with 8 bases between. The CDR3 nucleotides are TGCGCCAGCAGCTTGGCAACAGCACAAGAGACCCAGTACTTC. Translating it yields CASSLATAQETQYF.

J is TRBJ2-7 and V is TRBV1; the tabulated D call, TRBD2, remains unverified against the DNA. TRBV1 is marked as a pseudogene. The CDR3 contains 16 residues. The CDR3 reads CTSSRRLAGDRYEQYF. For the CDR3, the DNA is TGCACCAGCAGCCGCCGACTAGCGGGAGATAGATACGAGCAGTACTTC.

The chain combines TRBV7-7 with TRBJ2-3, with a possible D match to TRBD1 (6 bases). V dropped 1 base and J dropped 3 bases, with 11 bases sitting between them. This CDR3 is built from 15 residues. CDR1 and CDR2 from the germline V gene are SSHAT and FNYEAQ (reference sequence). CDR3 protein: CASSLGQGRTDTQYF. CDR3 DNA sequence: TGTGCCAGCAGCTTAGGGCAGGGGCGTACAGATACGCAGTATTTT.

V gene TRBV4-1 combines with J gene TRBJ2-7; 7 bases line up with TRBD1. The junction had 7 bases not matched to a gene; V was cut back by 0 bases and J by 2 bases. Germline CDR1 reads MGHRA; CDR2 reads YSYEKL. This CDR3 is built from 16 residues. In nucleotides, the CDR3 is TGCGCCAGCAGCCAAGAAGAAAGGGGGCGAACCTACGAGCAGTACTTC. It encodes CASSQEERGRTYEQYF.

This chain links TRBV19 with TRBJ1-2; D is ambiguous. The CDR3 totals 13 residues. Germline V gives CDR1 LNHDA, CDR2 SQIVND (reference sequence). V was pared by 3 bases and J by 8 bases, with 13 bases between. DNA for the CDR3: TGTGCCAGTAGTATGCCGCCTGTACGGGGCTACACCTTC. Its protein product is CASSMPPVRGYTF.

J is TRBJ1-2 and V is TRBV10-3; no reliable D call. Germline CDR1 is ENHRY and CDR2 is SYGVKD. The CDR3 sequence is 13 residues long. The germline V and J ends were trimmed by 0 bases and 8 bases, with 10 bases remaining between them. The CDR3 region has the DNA TGTGCCATCAGTGAGTCAGAGTGGCGGGGCTACACCTTC. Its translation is CAISESEWRGYTF.

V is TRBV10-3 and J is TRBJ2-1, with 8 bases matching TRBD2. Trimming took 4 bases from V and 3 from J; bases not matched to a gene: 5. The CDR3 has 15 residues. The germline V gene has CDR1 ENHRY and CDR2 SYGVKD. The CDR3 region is CAISGVAGNYNEQFF. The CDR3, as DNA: TGTGCCATCAGTGGGGTAGCGGGAAACTACAATGAGCAGTTCTTC.

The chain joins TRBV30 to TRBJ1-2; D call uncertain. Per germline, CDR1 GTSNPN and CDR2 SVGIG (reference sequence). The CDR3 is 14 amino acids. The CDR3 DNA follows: TGTGCTACCGATCCCGGGATCAAGGGCAAAGGCTACACCTTC. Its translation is CATDPGIKGKGYTF. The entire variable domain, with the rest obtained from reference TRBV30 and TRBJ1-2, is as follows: SQTIHQWPATLVQPVGSPLSLECTVEGTSNPNLYWYRQAAGRGLQLLFYSVGIGQISSEVPQNLSASRPQDRQFILSSKKLLLSDSGFYLCATDPGIKGKGYTFGSGTRLTVV.

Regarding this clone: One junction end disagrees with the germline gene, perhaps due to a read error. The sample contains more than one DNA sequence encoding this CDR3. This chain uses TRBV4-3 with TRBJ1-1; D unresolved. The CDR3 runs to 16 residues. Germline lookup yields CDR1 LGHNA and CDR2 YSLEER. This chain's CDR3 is CASSPDSDAGNTEAFF. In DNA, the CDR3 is TGCGCCAGCAGCCCCGACTCCGACGCGGGGAACACTGAAGCCTTCTTT.

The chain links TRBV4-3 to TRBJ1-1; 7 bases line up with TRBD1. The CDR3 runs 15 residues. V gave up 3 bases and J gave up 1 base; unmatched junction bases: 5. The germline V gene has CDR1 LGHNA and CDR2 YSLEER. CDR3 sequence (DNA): TGCGCCAGCAGCCAGGGAGACAGGGAGAACACTGAAGCTTTCTTT. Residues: CASSQGDRENTEAFF.